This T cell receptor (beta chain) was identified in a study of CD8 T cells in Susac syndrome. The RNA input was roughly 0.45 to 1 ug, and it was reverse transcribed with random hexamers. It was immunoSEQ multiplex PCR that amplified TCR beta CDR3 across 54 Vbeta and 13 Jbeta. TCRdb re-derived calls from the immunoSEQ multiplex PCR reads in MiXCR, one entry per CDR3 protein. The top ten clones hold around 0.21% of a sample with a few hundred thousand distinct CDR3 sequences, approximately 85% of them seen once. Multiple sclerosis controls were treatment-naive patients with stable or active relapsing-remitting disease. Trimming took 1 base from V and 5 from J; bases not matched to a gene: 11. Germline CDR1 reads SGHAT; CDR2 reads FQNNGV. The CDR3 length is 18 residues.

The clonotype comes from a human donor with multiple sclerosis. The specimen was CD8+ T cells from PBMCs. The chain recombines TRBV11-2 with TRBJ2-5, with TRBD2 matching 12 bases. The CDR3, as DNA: TGTGCCAGCAGCTTAGCGGAAGACAGACTAGCGGGGGAGGAGACCCAGTACTTC. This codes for CASSLAEDRLAGEETQYF.